This T cell receptor beta chain was captured by sequencing in a study of blood T cells in healthy people across ages. Regarding the study as a whole: Any conclusive comparison of naive versus antigen-experienced cells was prevented by using unsorted PBMCs.

V lost 3 bases, J lost 0 bases, and 8 bases lay in between. This CDR3 has 14 residues. A second PCR, run for roughly 7 to 12 cycles, used a sample-barcoded 5' primer plus a J-beta primer mix. A single record per CDR3 protein comes from TCRdb applying MiXCR to the 5' RACE reads. The sample contains hundreds of thousands of distinct CDR3 sequences, roughly 25% of which appear only once. This clonotype appeared a few times. Its specificity is unknown. These records were also assigned to another study, of T cells of mothers and their children. From that report: The donors comprised about 6 children and their three healthy Caucasian mothers.

Sequencing was done on a sample of blood. The receptor was derived from a boy aged 5 to 17 in good health. The chain couples TRBV12-3 or TRBV12-4 to TRBJ1-1; D is uncertain. Here the CDR3 reads CASSFGEMNTEAFF. Written as DNA, the CDR3 is TGTGCCAGCAGTTTCGGGGAAATGAACACTGAAGCTTTCTTT.